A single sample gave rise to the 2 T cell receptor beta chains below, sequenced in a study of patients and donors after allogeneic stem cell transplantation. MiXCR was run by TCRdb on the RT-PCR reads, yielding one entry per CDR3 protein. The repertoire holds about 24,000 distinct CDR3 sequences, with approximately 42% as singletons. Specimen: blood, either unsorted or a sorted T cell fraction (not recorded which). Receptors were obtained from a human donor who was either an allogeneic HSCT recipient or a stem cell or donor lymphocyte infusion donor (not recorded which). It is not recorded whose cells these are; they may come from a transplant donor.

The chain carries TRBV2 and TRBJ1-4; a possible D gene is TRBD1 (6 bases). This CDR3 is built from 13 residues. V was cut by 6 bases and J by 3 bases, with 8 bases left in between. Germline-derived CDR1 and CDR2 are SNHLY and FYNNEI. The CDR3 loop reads CASRRTANEKLFF. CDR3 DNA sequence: TGTGCCAGCAGGCGGACAGCTAATGAAAAACTGTTTTTT.

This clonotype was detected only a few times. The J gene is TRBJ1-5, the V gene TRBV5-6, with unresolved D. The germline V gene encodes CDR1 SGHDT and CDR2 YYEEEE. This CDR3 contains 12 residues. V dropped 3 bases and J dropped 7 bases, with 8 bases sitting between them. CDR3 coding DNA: TGTGCCAGCAGCTGGCTTGGCCAGCCCCAGCATTTT. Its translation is CASSWLGQPQHF. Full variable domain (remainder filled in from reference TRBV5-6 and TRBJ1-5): DAGVTQSPTHLIKTRGQQVTLRCSPKSGHDTVSWYQQALGQGPQFIFQYYEEEERQRGNFPDRFSGHQFPNYSSELNVNALLLGDSALYLCASSWLGQPQHFGDGTRLSIL.